These T cell receptor beta chains were read from a single sample in a study of cytomegalovirus exposure and HLA in healthy donors. Clones were read by immunoSEQ multiplex PCR, and TCRdb kept only the in-frame ones, dropping some. In the table there are over 150,000 clones, about 80% of which are singletons. Sequenced sample: PBMCs. The receptors come from a man aged 35 to 55 in good health and CMV-seronegative. CDR3s include the opening cysteine and the closing phenylalanine or tryptophan. A D gene is named only where the DNA matches it firmly. Where a row states a size, it is once, few, many or the class of an expanded clone; other rows omit it.

cdr3_nt cdr3_aa j_call v_call d_call cdr3_length clone_size
TGTGCCAGCAGCGGACTTGGGAACCTCGGGGAGACCCAGTACTTC CASSGLGNLGETQYF TRBJ2-5 TRBV7-2 - 15 -
TGTGCCAGCAGCTTCTGGCTAGAAAACAATGAGCAGTTCTTC CASSFWLENNEQFF TRBJ2-1 TRBV5-6 - 14 -
TGCGCCAGCAGCCAATTCTTCCGACCCGTGAAGAGGACTGAAGCTTTCTTT CASSQFFRPVKRTEAFF TRBJ1-1 TRBV4-1 - 17 -
TGCGCCAGCAGCCGGGGACAGGGGCCCCAAGAGACCCAGTACTTC CASSRGQGPQETQYF TRBJ2-5 TRBV5-1 TRBD1 15 -
TGTGCCAGCAGTCTATCGCTCGGAGGGGTCACTGAAGCTTTCTTT CASSLSLGGVTEAFF TRBJ1-1 TRBV27 - 15 -
TGCAGCGTTGAAGATCGCTTGACGGGGGGTACCTACGAGCAGTACTTC CSVEDRLTGGTYEQYF TRBJ2-7 TRBV29-1 TRBD2 16 -
TGTGCCAGCAGCTTCGGGGGGGGGCGGCGGCAAGAGACCCAGTACTTC CASSFGGGRRQETQYF TRBJ2-5 TRBV7-2 TRBD2 16 -
TGTGCCAGCAGCCACTCGAAGGACAGGAACACTGAAGCTTTCTTT CASSHSKDRNTEAFF TRBJ1-1 TRBV7-9 - 15 -
TGTGCCAGTAAACCAGGGACTAGCGGGAGTGTAAATGAGCAGTTCTTC CASKPGTSGSVNEQFF TRBJ2-1 TRBV19 TRBD2 16 -
TGTGCCAGCAGCCCCCGTGTAGGGGGAGGGTCTAGTGAAGCTTTCTTT CASSPRVGGGSSEAFF TRBJ1-1 TRBV7-2 - 16 -
TGTGCCAGCAGTGTACGGTCACTAGCGGGCTACGAGCAGTACTTC CASSVRSLAGYEQYF TRBJ2-7 TRBV6-1 TRBD2 15 -
TGTGCCAGCATAATACGGTTTTATAGCAATCAGCCCCAGCATTTT CASIIRFYSNQPQHF TRBJ1-5 TRBV6-1 - 15 few
TGTGCCAGCAGGGGACTAGCGGGGGGGGAAGAGACCCAGTACTTC CASRGLAGGEETQYF TRBJ2-5 TRBV27 TRBD2 15 -
TGTGCCAGCAGTCGGACTAGCGGGAGAGGAGGAGATACGCAGTATTTT CASSRTSGRGGDTQYF TRBJ2-3 TRBV6-6 TRBD2 16 few
TGTGCCAGCAGCACCAACAGGGGGCTCGACTACACCTTC CASSTNRGLDYTF TRBJ1-2 TRBV7-8 TRBD1 13 -
TGTGCCAGTAGTATGTTATTGGGAGCGGGAGGGCCGGATACGCAGTATTTT CASSMLLGAGGPDTQYF TRBJ2-3 TRBV19 TRBD2 17 -
TGTGCCAGCAGTCACCGACAGGGGGTGGGAAACACCATATATTTT CASSHRQGVGNTIYF TRBJ1-3 TRBV6-6 TRBD1 15 -
TGCGCCAGCAGCCAAGGAATTAGCGGGAGGCTGTCAGGGACCCAGTACTTC CASSQGISGRLSGTQYF TRBJ2-5 TRBV4-1 TRBD2 17 -
TGTGCCAGCCCCCTAGCGGGAGAGTACAATGAGCAGTTCTTC CASPLAGEYNEQFF TRBJ2-1 TRBV6-1 TRBD2 14 few
TGTGCCAGCAGACCGGAAGGATCGCAGGGGCGGAACGAGCAGTACTTC CASRPEGSQGRNEQYF TRBJ2-7 TRBV28 - 16 few
TGTGCCAGCAGTCCCCGGACAGGGTCAGATACGCAGTATTTT CASSPRTGSDTQYF TRBJ2-3 TRBV7-6 TRBD1 14 -
TGTGCCAGCAGTTCACCGCGGAGACCGCTGGAGCAGTACTTC CASSSPRRPLEQYF TRBJ2-7 TRBV6-1 - 14 -
TGTGCCAGCCGTTCTAGGAGTAGCGGGGACGATACGCAGTATTTT CASRSRSSGDDTQYF TRBJ2-3 TRBV4-2 TRBD2 15 -
TGTGCCAGCAGACGGAGGTCCGCGAACACCGGGGAGCTGTTTTTT CASRRRSANTGELFF TRBJ2-2 TRBV11-2 - 15 -
TGTGCCAGTAATTCACAGGGGCCGAACACTGAAGCTTTCTTT CASNSQGPNTEAFF TRBJ1-1 TRBV19 TRBD1 14 -
TGTGCCAGCAGCTTCTCTCTAGCGGGAGTTAGGGATACGCAGTATTTT CASSFSLAGVRDTQYF TRBJ2-3 TRBV7-9 TRBD2 16 once
TGTGCCAGCAGTTCAGGGTTGAGGGCGGGGGAGCAGTACTTC CASSSGLRAGEQYF TRBJ2-7 TRBV27 - 14 -
TGTGCCAGCAGCTCCACCTGGGACAGGGGGACAAACACCATATATTTT CASSSTWDRGTNTIYF TRBJ1-3 TRBV7-2 TRBD1 16 -
TGTGCCAGCAGCTTAATAGGCGGGAGCGGGCCAGATACGCAGTATTTT CASSLIGGSGPDTQYF TRBJ2-3 TRBV7-2 TRBD2 16 -
TGTGCCAGCAGGACCGGGGGGGCTGTTCCAAAAGAAGCTTTCTTT CASRTGGAVPKEAFF TRBJ1-1 TRBV6-6 - 15 -
TGTGCCAGCAGTGAGGCAGGGGATGGCTACACCTTC CASSEAGDGYTF TRBJ1-2 TRBV6-1 - 12 few
TGTGCCAGCAGCTTAGAGGGGGCCAGCGAGCAGTACTTC CASSLEGASEQYF TRBJ2-7 TRBV11-3 - 13 -
TGCGCCAGCAGCCCCAGAGTGGGGGCCAACGGCCTGACTTTC CASSPRVGANGLTF TRBJ2-6 TRBV4-3 - 14 -
TGTGCCAGCAGTTTAAAAAAAAGCGGGAGAGGACCCTACAATGAGCAGTTCTTC CASSLKKSGRGPYNEQFF TRBJ2-1 TRBV27 TRBD2 18 -
TGCAGCGTTGGCCTAGGACAGGGAGGGGGCAGTCAGTACTTC CSVGLGQGGGSQYF TRBJ2-4 TRBV29-1 - 14 once
TGTGCCAGCAGCCCCAGGGACAGGGGCCCGCCGGGGTTTGGCTACACCTTC CASSPRDRGPPGFGYTF TRBJ1-2 TRBV14 TRBD1 17 -
TGTGCCAGCAGCCCATCCGTCACTAGGGTGGAGTATTTT CASSPSVTRVEYF TRBJ2-3 TRBV27 - 13 -
TGTGCCAGCAGCGCTACCTCCAAGCTCCCTAGCACAGATACGCAGTATTTT CASSATSKLPSTDTQYF TRBJ2-3 TRBV9 - 17 -
TGTGCCAGCAGTGAAGGCCAGAACCAAGAGACCCAGTACTTC CASSEGQNQETQYF TRBJ2-5 TRBV6-1 - 14 -
TGTGCCAGCACCCTCAGACTAGCCTACGAGCAGTACTTC CASTLRLAYEQYF TRBJ2-7 TRBV28 - 13 -
TGTGCCAGTAGTAAAGTCCCGGACAGCGTGAACAATCAGCCCCAGCATTTT CASSKVPDSVNNQPQHF TRBJ1-5 TRBV19 - 17 -
TGTGCCAGTAGCACCAGGGGGCCCCAGCATTTT CASSTRGPQHF TRBJ1-5 TRBV19 - 11 -
TGTGCCAGCAGTTTAAGGCCACAGGGGGCGAGGGGTGAAGCTTTCTTT CASSLRPQGARGEAFF TRBJ1-1 TRBV27 TRBD1 16 -
TGTGCCACCAGCAAGAAGAACTCCCCCGGGACTAAGAACACCGGGGAGCTGTTTTTT CATSKKNSPGTKNTGELFF TRBJ2-2 TRBV15 TRBD2 19 -
TGCGCCAGCAGCCAAGATCGCGCACAGAGAACTGAAGCTTTCTTT CASSQDRAQRTEAFF TRBJ1-1 TRBV4-3 - 15 -
TGTGCCAGTACGGAGCGGGAGTTAACCGGGGAGCTGTTTTTT CASTERELTGELFF TRBJ2-2 TRBV19 TRBD2 14 -
TGTGCCAGCAAGACAGGGGATCAGCCCCAGCATTTT CASKTGDQPQHF TRBJ1-5 TRBV6-6 TRBD1 12 -
TGCAGCGTTGGTTATCCTGGACAGCAAGAGACCCAGTACTTC CSVGYPGQQETQYF TRBJ2-5 TRBV29-1 - 14 -
TGTGCCAGCAGCTTGACTAGCGGGAGATGGAATGAGCAGTTCTTC CASSLTSGRWNEQFF TRBJ2-1 TRBV5-4 TRBD2 15 -
TGTGCCAGCAGACCTAGCGGGAGGGCCTACAATGAGCAGTTCTTC CASRPSGRAYNEQFF TRBJ2-1 TRBV28 TRBD2 15 -
TGTGCCAGCAGCAGGGACATGAAGAGGGCCACTGAAGCTTTCTTT CASSRDMKRATEAFF TRBJ1-1 TRBV21-1 - 15 -
TGTGCCAGCAGCGTAGAAGCGGGAGGATCCTACGAGCAGTACTTC CASSVEAGGSYEQYF TRBJ2-7 TRBV9 TRBD2 15 -
TGTGCCAGCAGCTTATACGGGGTAGCTGAAGCTTTCTTT CASSLYGVAEAFF TRBJ1-1 TRBV7-2 - 13 once
TGTGCCATCAGTGGTGACCCGGGACTAGATGGCAACGAGCAGTACTTC CAISGDPGLDGNEQYF TRBJ2-7 TRBV10-3 TRBD2 16 -
TGTGCCAGCAGCCGGGACTTCGGCTCCTACAATGAGCAGTTCTTC CASSRDFGSYNEQFF TRBJ2-1 TRBV6-5 - 15 -
TGCGCCAGCAGCCAAGTAGGAGGAGTAGTCCTGTACGAGCAGTACTTC CASSQVGGVVLYEQYF TRBJ2-7 TRBV4-1 - 16 -
TGTGCCAGCTCGGAGACTAGCGGAGAGACCCAGTACTTC CASSETSGETQYF TRBJ2-5 TRBV18 TRBD2 13 -
TGTGCCAGCTCACCACTGGTCACCACAGGGTGGGAACTCTATGGCTACACCTTC CASSPLVTTGWELYGYTF TRBJ1-2 TRBV18 - 18 -
TGTGCCAGCAGCCGGACGGGACAGGGAGGCTATGGCTACACCTTC CASSRTGQGGYGYTF TRBJ1-2 TRBV7-9 TRBD1 15 -
TGCAGCGTTGAGAGCGGGAGGGCCGGCGAGCAGTACTTC CSVESGRAGEQYF TRBJ2-7 TRBV29-1 TRBD2 13 once